This T cell receptor beta chain was profiled in a study of shared clonotypes between healthy human individuals. General observations from the study: Rarefaction analysis demonstrated incomplete sorted-subset sequencing notwithstanding large depth.

The CDR3 spans 13 residues. V lost 3 bases to trimming and J lost 5 bases; unmatched junction nucleotides: 1. The germline V gene has CDR1 SGHRS and CDR2 YFSETQ. A remark on this clone: As yet, its antigen is unknown. Other DNA sequences within the sample encode an identical CDR3.

Nashville, Tennessee was home to all donors, each a Caucasian adult. Template for every sorted-subset replicate PCR totaled around 200 ng DNA, 30,000 to 35,000 T cell genomes. The method was immunoSEQ multiplex PCR; TCRdb's version includes in-frame clones alone and lacks a portion of them. The sample yields over a million clones, approximately 70% seen once. Sequenced: memory CD4+ T cells sorted from blood. The sample's subset: CD45RA-negative fraction. This sequence joins TRBV5-1 and TRBJ2-5; 10 bases agree with TRBD2. The receptor was isolated from a man between 18 and 29 years old in good health. The CDR3 DNA sequence: TGCGCCAGCAGCTCGGGACTAGCGGAGACCCAGTACTTC. It is translated as CASSSGLAETQYF.